This T cell receptor (beta chain) was observed in a study of cytotoxic CD8 clonotypes in ibrutinib-treated CLL. Study context: Across samples, productive templates numbered about 240,000 and productive rearrangements reached approximately 94,000 on average.

Turning to this clone: Its antigen is still unknown.

Study-wide points: Timing of sampling differed between sustained-remission and progressing patients.

Only in-frame clones appear in the TCRdb table, and some are missing; sequencing was by immunoSEQ multiplex PCR. The table shows 95,000 to 100,000 clones, with about 72% occurring only once. The CDR3 loop spans 13 amino acids. V lost 7 bases, J lost 5 bases, and 14 bases lay in between. Germline V gene data show CDR1 as MNHNY and CDR2 as SVGAGI (reference sequence). Extraction of roughly 2 micrograms of genomic DNA from cryopreserved PBMCs supplied material for TCR beta libraries. The rearrangement joins TRBV6-6 to TRBJ1-1; D ambiguous. This TCR came from a human donor with chronic lymphocytic leukemia. This sample comprised PBMCs, obtained after 12 months of ibrutinib treatment. For the CDR3, the DNA is TGTGCCAGCACCACGACGGTCGGGACTGAAGCTTTCTTT. This encodes CASTTTVGTEAFF.